The sequence of this T cell receptor (beta chain) was determined in a study of T-cell memory formation after mild COVID-19 (dated by TCRdb to 2020 to 2023). Background for the entire study: Most TCR sequence clusters were specific to one of the two donors. Two young, previously healthy adult volunteers made up the cohort, one male and one female. T-cell clones expanding and contracting after mild COVID-19 in two donors were tracked by longitudinal TCRalpha and TCRbeta repertoire sequencing.

Concerning this clonotype itself: Its recognized antigen is unknown. Base qualities are not provided; no much larger clone lies one nucleotide away.

The full study reports these points: Clones that contracted from day 15 to 85 showed balanced CD4/CD8 phenotypes, whereas a second wave of clones that expanded from day 15 to 37 leaned towards CD4+. SARS-CoV-2 specificity of the second-wave clones peaking on day 37 was not confirmed. Contracting CD4+ clones turned up mainly in the CM and EM memory subsets, whereas EMRA was where CD8+ clones were enriched. The study covered only a couple of mild cases, and larger cohorts including severe cases with pre-infection samples were considered necessary. Some responding clones were detected in pre-infection memory, suggesting pre-existing cross-reactive memory T cells joined the SARS-CoV-2 response.

V loses 3 bases, J loses 9 bases, and the germline ends lie 9 bases apart. CDR1 SGHDT and CDR2 YYEEEE are derived from the germline V gene. Inclusive of the bounding cysteine and phenylalanine, the CDR3 is 11 residues long. Only the CDR3 region is kept as DNA, spanning 33 bases read in frame from base 1. Ficoll-Paque density gradient centrifugation was the method used to isolate PBMCs. The listed sequencing device is Illumina NovaSeq 6000. cDNA libraries for TCRalpha and TCRbeta were prepared by 5'RACE using constant-segment primers, with sample barcodes and unique molecular identifiers added. RNA was extracted from every sample with Trizol reagent. The libraries were amplified in two PCR steps, and the second step added a second sample barcode and Illumina TruSeq adapters. Sequencing of the libraries was done on an Illumina NovaSeq, producing 2 x 150 bp paired-end reads. Turning to the authors' computational methods: Reads were demultiplexed and collapsed into UMI-guided consensus sequences with migec v1.2.7. With mixcr v2.1.11, UMI consensuses were aligned to TRA and TRB V and J templates and assembled into clonotypes. Expanded or contracted clonotypes were those called significant by both edgeR and NoisET, with noise models trained on biological replicates. For edgeR calls, a false discovery rate-adjusted p below 0.01 and a log2 fold-change threshold of 1 were applied. As an exploratory analysis of dynamics, PCA with hierarchical clustering was applied to max-normalized trajectories of the 1000 most abundant clonotypes. Separately sequenced CD4+ and CD8+ repertoires were used to assign a CD4 or CD8 phenotype to each responding clone. Starting from the raw public reads, TCRdb applied fastp trimming at Q25, assembled clones with MiXCR and retained in-frame beta chains. Each entry merges the rows of one CDR3 protein and shows their most common DNA and genes. These V and J calls originate from TCRdb's pipeline instead of the authors' own analysis. The sample profile shows hundreds of thousands of distinct CDR3 sequences; 20% of them were found once. The leading ten clones occupy about an eighth of the sample.

The receptor's source is an adult woman who had mild COVID-19 (a few samples of this study predate the infection). The sample titles of this study are shuffled in the database, so cell type and time point are left out; the donor was told from shared clones. The sample consisted of PBMCs or a T cell subset sorted from them (not recorded which). The chain is made from TRBV5-6 and TRBJ1-2; no D gene call is confident. The CDR3 region reads CASSSARSYTF. The DNA reads TGTGCCAGCAGCTCGGCACGGAGCTACACCTTC.